This T cell receptor beta chain was found in a study of T cells in women clearing cervical HPV infection. For the study at large: Donors had HPV16-related CIN3 or worse; 2 had invasive cancer. Cases' blood sampling followed lesion detection by median around 150 days (90 to 200). Only a few women had HLA typing results available.

Overall study results and limits: Cases and controls were distinguished at AUC approximately 0.8 by richness and V genes.

As regards this clone: Its antigen is undetermined. The read ends 3 residues before the CDR3 terminus; that terminus is restored from the germline J gene.

The length of the CDR3 is 11 residues. The V end was cut by 3 bases, the J end by 5 bases, with 5 bases between. Germline lookup yields CDR1 SGHDT and CDR2 YYEEEE. Generated by immunoSEQ multiplex PCR, the TCRdb table keeps only in-frame clones and is missing some. The sample's table shows tens of thousands of clones. The rearrangement links TRBV5-6 to TRBJ2-5; D gene uncertain. The TCR sequence derives from a woman between 18 and 70 years old with a cervical HPV16 infection that either progressed to CIN3+ or cleared (not recorded which). The sequenced sample consisted of blood buffy coat. The DNA read from the CDR3 is TGTGCCAGCAGCTCTCTTGAGACC. Its protein is CASSSLET. The CDR3, in full, reads CASSSLETQYF. Variable domain in full (rest from reference TRBV5-6 and TRBJ2-5): DAGVTQSPTHLIKTRGQQVTLRCSPKSGHDTVSWYQQALGQGPQFIFQYYEEEERQRGNFPDRFSGHQFPNYSSELNVNALLLGDSALYLCASSSLETQYFGPGTRLLVL.